The rows below give T cell receptor beta chains drawn from one sample of a study of vaccination and CD4 T cells after COVID-19. Their target antigens are unknown. In TCRdb, the PCR reads were re-called with MiXCR into one record per CDR3 protein. The data contain about 11,000 distinct CDR3 sequences, 45% to 60% of them singletons. Specimen: CD4+ T cells from blood, cultured in vitro. The receptors derive from a human donor who had recovered from COVID-19. Each CDR3 is given without its conserved first and last residue. A D gene is named only where the DNA matches it firmly.

length: 15
D: TRBD2
J: TRBJ2-1
V: TRBV29-1
CDR3: SGRTSGRIRSYNEQF

length: 13
D: TRBD1
J: TRBJ1-6
V: TRBV5-4
CDR3: ASSPTGGGNSPLH

length: 15
D: TRBD2
J: TRBJ2-7
V: TRBV7-2
CDR3: ASSLGGLAGGSYEQY

length: 18
D: .
J: TRBJ2-5
V: TRBV20-1
CDR3: SAPGQGRHAGGLRGETQY

length: 14
D: .
J: TRBJ1-5
V: TRBV19
CDR3: ASSIVGALGNQPQH

length: 12
D: .
J: TRBJ1-5
V: TRBV20-1
CDR3: SASRGTSNQPQH

length: 13
D: TRBD2
J: TRBJ2-1
V: TRBV6-2/TRBV6-3
CDR3: ASRAGTSRYNEQF

length: 11
D: .
J: TRBJ2-2
V: TRBV6-1
CDR3: ASGTWNTGELF

length: 12
D: .
J: TRBJ1-5
V: TRBV6-1
CDR3: ASSDGTEYQPQH

length: 11
D: TRBD2
J: TRBJ2-3
V: TRBV2
CDR3: ASEGWGGDTQY